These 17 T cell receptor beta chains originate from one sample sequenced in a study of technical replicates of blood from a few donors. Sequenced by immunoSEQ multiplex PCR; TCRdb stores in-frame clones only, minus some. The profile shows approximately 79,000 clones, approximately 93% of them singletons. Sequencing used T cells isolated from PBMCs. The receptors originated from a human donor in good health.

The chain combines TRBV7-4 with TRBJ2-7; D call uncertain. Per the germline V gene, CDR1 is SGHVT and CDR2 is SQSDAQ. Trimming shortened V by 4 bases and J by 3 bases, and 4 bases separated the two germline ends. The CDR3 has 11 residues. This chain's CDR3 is CASSSNYEQYF. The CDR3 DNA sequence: TGTGCCAGCAGCTCTAACTACGAGCAGTACTTC.

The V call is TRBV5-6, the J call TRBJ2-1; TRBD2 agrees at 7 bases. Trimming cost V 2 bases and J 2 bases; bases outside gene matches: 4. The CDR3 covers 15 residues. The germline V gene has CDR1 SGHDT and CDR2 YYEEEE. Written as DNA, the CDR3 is TGTGCCAGCAGCTTCAGCGGGACCCCCTACAATGAGCAGTTCTTC. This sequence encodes CASSFSGTPYNEQFF. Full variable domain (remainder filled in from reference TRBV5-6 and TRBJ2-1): DAGVTQSPTHLIKTRGQQVTLRCSPKSGHDTVSWYQQALGQGPQFIFQYYEEEERQRGNFPDRFSGHQFPNYSSELNVNALLLGDSALYLCASSFSGTPYNEQFFGPGTRLTVL.

For the CDR3, the DNA is TGTGCAAGTCGCTCACCAGTACAGGGAATTCAGCCCCAGCATTTT. Protein product: CASRSPVQGIQPQHF. The chain is built from TRBV12-2 and TRBJ1-5; TRBD1 is taken as the D call from the table, unchecked against the DNA. TRBV12-2 is a pseudogene locus. This CDR3 has 15 amino acids.

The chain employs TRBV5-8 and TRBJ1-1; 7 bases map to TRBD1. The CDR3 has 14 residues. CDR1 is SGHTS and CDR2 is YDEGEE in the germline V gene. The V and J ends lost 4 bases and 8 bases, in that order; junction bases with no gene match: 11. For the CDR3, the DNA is TGTGCCAGCAGCACACTAGGGACAGCCGACGAAGCTTTCTTT. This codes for CASSTLGTADEAFF.

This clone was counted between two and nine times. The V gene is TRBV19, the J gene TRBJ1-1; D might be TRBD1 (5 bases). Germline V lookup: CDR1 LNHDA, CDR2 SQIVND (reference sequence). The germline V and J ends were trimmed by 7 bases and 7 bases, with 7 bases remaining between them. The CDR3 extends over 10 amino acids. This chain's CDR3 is CASKGLEAFF. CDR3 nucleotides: TGTGCCAGTAAGGGGCTTGAAGCTTTCTTT.

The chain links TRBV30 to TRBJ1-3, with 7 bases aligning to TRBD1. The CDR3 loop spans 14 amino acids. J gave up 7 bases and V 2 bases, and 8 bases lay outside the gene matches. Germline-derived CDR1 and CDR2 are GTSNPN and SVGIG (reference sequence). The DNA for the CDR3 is TGTGCCTGGAGTCCGCTCGGACAGGTGAACACCATATATTTT. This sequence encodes CAWSPLGQVNTIYF.

In nucleotides, the CDR3 is TGCAGCGCGGGACAGACCTACGAGCAGTACTTC. It is translated as CSAGQTYEQYF. The rearrangement joins TRBV29-1 to TRBJ2-7; 7 nucleotides align to TRBD1. This CDR3 is 11 amino acids long. Germline CDR1 and CDR2: SQVTM and ANQGSEA. V shed 7 bases, J shed 2 bases, and the junction held 2 bases outside the gene matches.

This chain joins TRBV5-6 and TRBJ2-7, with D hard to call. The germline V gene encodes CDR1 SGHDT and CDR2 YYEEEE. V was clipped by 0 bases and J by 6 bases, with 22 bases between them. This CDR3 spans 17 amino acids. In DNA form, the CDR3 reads TGTGCCAGCAGCTTGGCCAGTCCGTCTATGAGGTTTTTCGAGCAGTACTTC. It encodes CASSLASPSMRFFEQYF.

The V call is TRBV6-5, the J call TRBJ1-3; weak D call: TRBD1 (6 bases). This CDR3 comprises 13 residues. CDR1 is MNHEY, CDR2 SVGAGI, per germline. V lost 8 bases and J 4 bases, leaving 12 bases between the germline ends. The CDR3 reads CASARGSGNTIYF. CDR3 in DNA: TGTGCCAGCGCGAGGGGGTCCGGAAACACCATATATTTT.

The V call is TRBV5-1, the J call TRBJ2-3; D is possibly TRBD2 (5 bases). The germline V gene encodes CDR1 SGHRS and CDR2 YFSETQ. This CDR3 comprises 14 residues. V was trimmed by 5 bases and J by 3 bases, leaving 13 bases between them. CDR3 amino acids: CASSTEGSTDTQYF. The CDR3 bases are TGCGCCAGCAGTACTGAGGGATCGACAGATACGCAGTATTTT.

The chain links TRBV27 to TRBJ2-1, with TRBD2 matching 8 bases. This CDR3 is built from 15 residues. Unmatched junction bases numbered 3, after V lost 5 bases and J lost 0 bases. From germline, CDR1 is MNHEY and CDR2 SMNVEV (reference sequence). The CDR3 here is CASSPGTSSYNEQFF. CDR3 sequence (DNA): TGTGCCAGCAGTCCCGGGACTAGCTCCTACAATGAGCAGTTCTTC.

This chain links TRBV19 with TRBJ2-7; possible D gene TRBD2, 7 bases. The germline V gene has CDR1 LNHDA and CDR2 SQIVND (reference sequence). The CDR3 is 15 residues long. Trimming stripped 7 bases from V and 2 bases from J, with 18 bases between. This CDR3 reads CASKGGKGPTYEQYF. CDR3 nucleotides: TGTGCCAGTAAGGGGGGGAAGGGGCCCACCTACGAGCAGTACTTC.

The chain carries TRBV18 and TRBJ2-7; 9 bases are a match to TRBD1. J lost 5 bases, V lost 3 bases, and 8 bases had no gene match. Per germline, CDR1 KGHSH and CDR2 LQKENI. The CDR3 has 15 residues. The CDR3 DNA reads TGTGCCAGCTCACCCGCGGGACAGGGTGGCCACGAGCAGTACTTC. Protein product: CASSPAGQGGHEQYF. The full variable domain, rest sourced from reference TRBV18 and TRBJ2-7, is NAGVMQNPRHLVRRRGQEARLRCSPMKGHSHVYWYRQLPEEGLKFMVYLQKENIIDESGMPKERFSAEFPKEGPSILRIQQVVRGDSAAYFCASSPAGQGGHEQYFGPGTRLTVT.

The CDR3 region has the DNA TGTGCCAGCAGCTTAACACAGGAGCCACAAGCTTTCTTT. Translation gives CASSLTQEPQAFF. This rearrangement joins TRBV13 to TRBJ1-1, with D maybe TRBD1 (5 bases). CDR3 length: 13 amino acids. Looked up from germline, CDR1 is PRHDT and CDR2 is FYEKMQ (reference sequence). V lost 2 bases, J lost 9 bases, and 13 bases lay in between.

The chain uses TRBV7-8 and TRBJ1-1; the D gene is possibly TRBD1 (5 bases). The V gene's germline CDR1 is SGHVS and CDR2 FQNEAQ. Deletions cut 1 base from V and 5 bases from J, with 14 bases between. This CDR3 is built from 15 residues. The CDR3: CASSLVPGVSTEAFF. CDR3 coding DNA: TGTGCCAGCAGCTTAGTACCGGGGGTTAGTACTGAAGCTTTCTTT. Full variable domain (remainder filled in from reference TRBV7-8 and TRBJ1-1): GAGVSQSPRYKVAKRGQDVALRCDPISGHVSLFWYQQALGQGPEFLTYFQNEAQLDKSGLPSDRFFAERPEGSVSTLKIQRTQQEDSAVYLCASSLVPGVSTEAFFGQGTRLTVV.

The CDR3 spells CAWSSEFNQPQHF. CDR3 bases: TGTGCCTGGAGTTCGGAGTTCAATCAGCCCCAGCATTTT. The chain uses TRBV30 and TRBJ1-5, with unresolved D. Germline V lookup: CDR1 GTSNPN, CDR2 SVGIG (reference sequence). This CDR3 is built from 13 residues. V was cut by 2 bases and J by 3 bases, with 8 bases left in between.

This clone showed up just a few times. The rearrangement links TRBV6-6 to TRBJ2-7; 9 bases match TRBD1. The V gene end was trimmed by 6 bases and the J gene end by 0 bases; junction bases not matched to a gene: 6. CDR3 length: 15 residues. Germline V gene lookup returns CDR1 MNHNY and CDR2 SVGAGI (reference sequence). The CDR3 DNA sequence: TGTGCCAGCAGAGCCGGGACAGGGAGCTCCTACGAGCAGTACTTC. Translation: CASRAGTGSSYEQYF.